One and the same sample provided the 20 T cell receptor beta chains below, sequenced in a study of T cells in Graves' hyperthyroidism and ophthalmopathy. Amplification yielded TCR beta CDR3 regions, with RNA transcripts as the source. First-round RT-PCR with HTBI primers amplified the TCR CDR3 region. TCRdb redid the calling of the multiplex PCR reads with MiXCR, one entry per CDR3 protein. The repertoire holds 300,000 to 450,000 distinct CDR3 sequences, with around 18% as singletons. The specimen sequenced was blood. The source of these receptors is a man in his late teens or twenties with Graves' ophthalmopathy.

This clonotype has ten or more counts. CDR3 nucleotides: TGTGCCAGCAGTTCCTGGACAGGAAAAGAGACCCAGTACTTC. Protein sequence: CASSSWTGKETQYF. This chain connects TRBV27 to TRBJ2-5; TRBD1 aligns across 7 bases. Germline V gives CDR1 MNHEY, CDR2 SMNVEV (reference sequence). This CDR3 comprises 14 residues. The V gene end was trimmed by 4 bases and the J gene end by 3 bases; junction bases not matched to a gene: 5.

This clonotype was counted ten times or more. V and J are TRBV6-2 or TRBV6-3 and TRBJ1-1; no clear D gene. Trimming left V 2 bases short and J 1 base short, with 8 bases between. Germline-derived CDR1 and CDR2 are MNHEY and SVGEGT. The CDR3 loop spans 14 amino acids. CDR3 region: CASSYLAENTEAFF. CDR3 nucleotides: TGTGCCAGCAGTTACCTAGCGGAGAACACTGAAGCTTTCTTT.

In its sample, this clonotype was seen many times. The chain joins TRBV6-1 to TRBJ2-4; the D call may be TRBD1 or TRBD2 (6 bases each). The V and J ends lost 6 bases and 9 bases respectively, with 12 bases between them. This CDR3 spans 12 amino acids. Per germline, CDR1 MNHNS and CDR2 SASEGT. CDR3 DNA sequence: TGTGCCAGCAGCCAACAGGGAGGCATTCAGTACTTC. The encoded protein is CASSQQGGIQYF.

This clonotype was picked up many times. The genes are TRBV5-6 and TRBJ2-7, with 8 bases identical to TRBD1. The germline V gene encodes CDR1 SGHDT and CDR2 YYEEEE. The trim removed 3 bases at V and 3 bases at J, leaving 5 bases unmatched. This CDR3 comprises 14 residues. The CDR3 reads CASSSGTGNYEQYF. The CDR3 DNA sequence: TGTGCCAGCAGCTCCGGGACAGGTAACTACGAGCAGTACTTC.

This clonotype occurred many times. The chain has TRBV2 and TRBJ2-1, with 8 bases matching TRBD2. The V gene's germline CDR1 is SNHLY and CDR2 FYNNEI. This CDR3 spans 14 amino acids. With V trimmed by 5 bases and J by 10 bases, 10 bases remained unmatched. The CDR3 loop is CASSLNGGAGEQFF. The CDR3 DNA reads TGTGCCAGCAGTCTAAACGGGGGGGCGGGGGAGCAGTTCTTC.

This clonotype has ten or more counts. The chain couples TRBV29-1 to TRBJ2-7; 7 nucleotides line up with TRBD1. Trimming took 6 bases from V and 2 from J; bases not matched to a gene: 7. The CDR3 covers 13 residues. Germline V CDR1 and CDR2: SQVTM, ANQGSEA. DNA for the CDR3: TGCAGCGTGTACACAGGGGCGGCCTACGAGCAGTACTTC. Its translation is CSVYTGAAYEQYF.

The gene calls are TRBV28 and TRBJ1-4, with 8 bases matching TRBD1. Looked up from germline, CDR1 is MDHEN and CDR2 is SYDVKM. CDR3 size: 14 residues. The V gene end was trimmed by 7 bases and the J gene end by 8 bases; junction bases not matched to a gene: 9. CDR3 in amino acids: CASNTPGGLEKLFF. The CDR3 DNA sequence: TGTGCCAGCAACACCCCAGGGGGCCTCGAAAAACTGTTTTTT.

This clonotype was detected ten times or more. This rearrangement joins TRBV6-1 to TRBJ1-3; tentatively, D is TRBD1 (5 bases). Germline V gene lookup returns CDR1 MNHNS and CDR2 SASEGT. The germline V and J ends were trimmed by 6 bases and 0 bases, with 12 bases remaining between them. CDR3 length: 15 amino acids. This CDR3 is CASSPAGGSGNTIYF. CDR3 sequence (DNA): TGTGCCAGCAGCCCCGCCGGGGGCTCTGGAAACACCATATATTTT.

This clonotype was seen at least ten times. The CDR3, as DNA: TGTGCCAGCAGTTATGGAGTAGGAACTGAAGCTTTCTTT. Residues: CASSYGVGTEAFF. The V and J genes are TRBV6-2 or TRBV6-3 and TRBJ1-1; the D is unclear. The germline CDR1 and CDR2 sequences are MNHEY and SVGEGT. Trimming took 3 bases from V and 5 from J, leaving 10 bases between them. The CDR3 loop spans 13 amino acids.

This clonotype came up many times. The chain uses TRBV2 and TRBJ1-1; TRBD1 matches at 8 bases. V shed 6 bases, J shed 11 bases, and the junction held 11 bases outside the gene matches. This CDR3 has 13 residues. Germline V gives CDR1 SNHLY, CDR2 FYNNEI. The CDR3 DNA reads TGTGCCAGCAGAAGCGGACAGGGAGTGTGGGCTTTCTTT. As protein: CASRSGQGVWAFF.

This clonotype appeared many times. This rearrangement joins TRBV20-1 to TRBJ1-4, with TRBD1 matching 10 bases. This CDR3 has 13 amino acids. Losses at the gene ends were 6 bases for V and 8 bases for J; bases not matched to a gene: 6. The germline V gene has CDR1 DFQATT and CDR2 SNEGSKA (reference sequence). The CDR3 DNA follows: TGCAGTGCAGCGACAGGGGGCGCGGAAAAACTGTTTTTT. Encoded protein: CSAATGGAEKLFF.

This clonotype was seen a handful of times. V is TRBV10-3 and J is TRBJ1-1; possibly TRBD1 for D (6 bases). V was shortened by 8 bases and J by 5 bases, with 21 bases between the two germline ends. The CDR3 length is 15 residues. Germline V gene sequence: CDR1 ENHRY, CDR2 SYGVKD. In DNA form, the CDR3 reads TGTGCCATCTCCCGGGACACCGGGGGGGGAACTGAAGCTTTCTTT. Protein sequence: CAISRDTGGGTEAFF.

The chain is built from TRBV15 and TRBJ2-7, with D possibly being TRBD1 (6 bases). Trimming left V 1 base short and J 9 bases short, with 7 bases between. Germline CDR1 and CDR2: LNHNV and YYDKDF (reference sequence). The CDR3 is made up of 11 amino acids. The CDR3 reads CATSRAGVQYF. The CDR3 DNA is TGTGCCACCAGCAGAGCAGGGGTGCAGTACTTC.

Only a few counts were recorded for this clonotype. V usage is TRBV2 and J usage is TRBJ1-1; D is ambiguous. The CDR3 has 13 residues. The ends were cut back, 3 bases at V and 2 bases at J, with 7 bases in the middle. Germline loops: CDR1 SNHLY, CDR2 FYNNEI. The CDR3 DNA follows: TGTGCCAGCAGTGACGGTTACAACACTGAAGCTTTCTTT. It encodes CASSDGYNTEAFF.

This clonotype was counted many times. This chain connects TRBV20-1 to TRBJ1-4; D not resolved. Germline CDR1 reads DFQATT; CDR2 reads SNEGSKA (reference sequence). Trimming cost V 3 bases and J 8 bases, with 13 bases left between them. The CDR3 totals 13 residues. CDR3 sequence (DNA): TGCAGTGCTAGTCAGCCTGCGGGCGAAAAACTGTTTTTT. Protein: CSASQPAGEKLFF.

The gene calls are TRBV5-1 and TRBJ1-4, with 7 bases fitting TRBD1. Germline V CDR1 and CDR2: SGHRS, YFSETQ. The ends lost 4 bases at V and 5 bases at J; junction bases unmatched: 5. This CDR3 spans 14 amino acids. DNA for the CDR3: TGCGCCAGCAGCCGGGACAGAGAAAATGAAAAACTGTTTTTT. Its translation: CASSRDRENEKLFF.

The rearrangement uses TRBV12-3 or TRBV12-4 and TRBJ2-4, with D possibly being TRBD2 (6 bases). This CDR3 is built from 15 residues. V shed 1 base and J shed 7 bases, with 14 bases lying between them. The CDR3 DNA is TGTGCCAGCAGTTTAGTGGCCTCTCGGGGGAACATTCAGTACTTC. It translates to CASSLVASRGNIQYF.

The rearrangement joins TRBV28 to TRBJ2-7; 7 nucleotides match TRBD1. The length of the CDR3 is 14 residues. V lost 6 bases to trimming and J lost 5 bases; unmatched junction nucleotides: 10. Germline CDR1 reads MDHEN; CDR2 reads SYDVKM. CDR3 nucleotide sequence: TGTGCCAGCAGCCTCGGGACAGTGAGGCACGAGCAGTACTTC. It is translated as CASSLGTVRHEQYF.

This clonotype was recorded a few times. V and J are TRBV3-1 and TRBJ1-5; D is undetermined. The CDR3 is made up of 15 amino acids. V was clipped by 0 bases and J by 5 bases, with 11 bases between them. Per the germline V gene, CDR1 is LGHDT and CDR2 is YNNKEL (reference sequence). The chain's CDR3 is CASSQDARADQPQHF. As DNA, the CDR3 is TGTGCCAGCAGCCAAGATGCCCGGGCCGATCAGCCCCAGCATTTT.

V gene TRBV7-9 combines with J gene TRBJ2-1, with TRBD2 identical over 11 bases. After removal of 6 bases from V and 6 bases from J, the junction contained 13 bases not matched to a gene. Germline V lookup: CDR1 SEHNR, CDR2 FQNEAQ (reference sequence). The CDR3 is 17 amino acids. Written as DNA, the CDR3 is TGTGCCAGCAGTCGGGACTCTAGCGGGGGGTTTTTCAATGAGCAGTTCTTC. Its translation is CASSRDSSGGFFNEQFF.